The subject of this entry is one T cell receptor beta chain. The use of a sample-barcoded 5' primer and a J-beta primer mix characterized a second PCR of about 7 to 12 cycles. A template-switch adaptor containing 12 random nucleotides labeled each cDNA molecule. Each sample provided no less than 3 million CDR3-containing paired-end reads. TCRdb analysed the 5' RACE reads with MiXCR anew, one entry per CDR3 protein. The sample gives 650,000 to 950,000 distinct CDR3 sequences, around 42% of which show up once; nearly 20% is in the top ten. This entry is derived from a study of blood T cells in healthy people across ages. The sample providers were healthy Caucasian people from Russia, aged about 6 to 90. The specimen sequenced was blood. This receptor was obtained from a man in his 60s in good health.

The CDR3 spells CASSSDRFPDTQYF. The CDR3 coding sequence is TGTGCCAGCTCATCTGACAGATTCCCAGATACGCAGTATTTT. The chain joins TRBV18 to TRBJ2-3, with D maybe TRBD1 (5 bases). In germline, CDR1 is KGHSH, CDR2 LQKENI. The length of the CDR3 is 14 residues. Trimming shortened V by 5 bases and J by 4 bases, and 13 bases separated the two germline ends.